This TCR beta chain was observed in a study of T-cell memory formation after mild COVID-19 (dated by TCRdb to the early 2020s). Background for the entire study: Most TCR sequence clusters were specific to one of the two donors. Longitudinal TCRalpha and TCRbeta repertoire sequencing tracked T-cell clones expanding and contracting after mild COVID-19 in two donors. Two young, previously healthy adult volunteers, one female and one male, were included in the cohort.

General conclusions and limits of the study: SARS-CoV-2 specificity was not confirmed for the second-wave clones peaking on day 37. Contracting CD4+ clones appeared mostly in the CM and EM memory subsets, whereas CD8+ clones were enriched in EMRA. From day 15 to 85, contracting clones showed balanced CD4/CD8 phenotypes, whereas a second wave of clones that expanded from day 15 to 37 leaned towards CD4+. Some responding clones were detected in pre-infection memory, suggesting pre-existing cross-reactive memory T cells joined the SARS-CoV-2 response. The study covered only two mild cases, and larger cohorts including severe cases with pre-infection samples were considered necessary.

Ficoll-Paque density gradient centrifugation was used to isolate PBMCs. Germline trimming: 5 bases from V, 5 bases from J; junction bases outside gene matches: 13. Taken from cysteine to phenylalanine, the CDR3 has 17 residues. Left in the record is the CDR3 DNA by itself, 51 bases read in frame from the first base. This clonotype has a handful of counts. No antigen is known for it. The input lacks base qualities; no much larger clone sits a single base away. The data were produced on an Illumina NovaSeq 6000. Using 5'RACE with constant-segment primers, TCRalpha and TCRbeta cDNA libraries were constructed, with sample barcodes and unique molecular identifiers added in the process. Trizol reagent was used to extract RNA from every sample. Libraries were amplified in two PCR steps, with a second sample barcode and Illumina TruSeq adapters added in the second step. Sequencing of the libraries was done on an Illumina NovaSeq, producing 2 x 150 bp paired-end reads. The authors' analysis ran thus. Reads were demultiplexed and collapsed into UMI-guided consensus sequences with migec v1.2.7. Using mixcr v2.1.11, UMI consensuses were aligned to TRA and TRB V and J templates and then assembled into clonotypes. A clonotype was counted as expanded or contracted only when both edgeR and NoisET called the clonotype significant, with the noise models trained on biological replicates. edgeR calls used a false discovery rate-adjusted p below 0.01 and a log2 fold-change threshold of 1. PCA with hierarchical clustering of max-normalized trajectories of the 1000 most abundant clonotypes was used as exploratory dynamics analysis. Separately sequenced CD4+ and CD8+ repertoires were used to assign the CD4 or CD8 phenotype of responding clones. TCRdb trimmed public reads at Q25 via fastp, called clones via MiXCR and kept in-frame beta chains. Rows are unified per CDR3 protein, each entry keeping the most common DNA and genes. TCRdb's processing, not the authors' own work, is the source of the V and J calls. This sample is represented by around 530,000 distinct CDR3 sequences; 20% to 25% of them were singletons. Together, the top ten hold about 8.7% of the sample.

The receptor chain draws on TRBV23-1 and TRBJ2-3, and 10 bases in between align with TRBD2. TRBV23-1 is placed among ORFs of uncertain function. Sequencing used PBMCs or a T cell subset sorted from them (not recorded which). The source is an adult woman who had mild COVID-19 (a few samples of this study predate the infection). The sample titles of this study are shuffled in the database, so cell type and time point are left out; the donor was told from shared clones. The CDR3 is CASSKVTSGRLGDTQYF. The DNA sequence is given as TGCGCCAGCAGTAAGGTGACTAGCGGGCGACTCGGAGATACGCAGTATTTT.